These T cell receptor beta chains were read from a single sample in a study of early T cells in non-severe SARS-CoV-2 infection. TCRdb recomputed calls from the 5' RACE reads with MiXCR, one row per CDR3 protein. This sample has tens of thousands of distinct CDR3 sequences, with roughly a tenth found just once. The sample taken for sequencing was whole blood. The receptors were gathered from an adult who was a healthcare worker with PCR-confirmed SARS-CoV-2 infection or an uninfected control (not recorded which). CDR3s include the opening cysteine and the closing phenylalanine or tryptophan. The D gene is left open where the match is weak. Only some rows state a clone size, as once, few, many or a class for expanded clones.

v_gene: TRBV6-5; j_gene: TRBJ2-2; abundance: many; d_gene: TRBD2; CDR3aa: CASSFLLAGGYSGELFF; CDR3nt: TGTGCCAGCAGTTTTTTATTAGCGGGAGGGTACTCCGGGGAGCTGTTTTTT
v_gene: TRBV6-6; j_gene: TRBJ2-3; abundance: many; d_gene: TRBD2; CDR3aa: CASSPRAGDREGTQYF; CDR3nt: TGTGCCAGCAGTCCACGGGCAGGGGATCGGGAGGGTACGCAGTATTTT
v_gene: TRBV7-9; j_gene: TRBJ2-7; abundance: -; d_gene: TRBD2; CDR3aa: CASSLVAGGHDEQYF; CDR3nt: TGTGCCAGCAGCTTAGTAGCGGGAGGGCATGACGAGCAGTACTTC
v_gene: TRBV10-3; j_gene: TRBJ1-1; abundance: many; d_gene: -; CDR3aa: CAISESIAEAFF; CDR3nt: TGTGCCATCAGTGAGTCGATCGCTGAAGCTTTCTTT
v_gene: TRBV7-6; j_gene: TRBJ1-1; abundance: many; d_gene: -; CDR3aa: CASSLNQGPAEAFF; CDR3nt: TGTGCCAGCAGCTTAAATCAGGGGCCTGCTGAAGCTTTCTTT
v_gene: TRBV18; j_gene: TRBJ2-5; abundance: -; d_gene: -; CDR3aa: CASSPREEQETQYF; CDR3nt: TGTGCCAGCTCTCCCCGCGAAGAGCAAGAGACCCAGTACTTC
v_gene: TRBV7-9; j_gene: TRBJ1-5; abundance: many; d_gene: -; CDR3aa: CASTPYDGGQPQHF; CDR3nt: TGTGCCAGCACCCCATACGATGGGGGTCAGCCCCAGCATTTT
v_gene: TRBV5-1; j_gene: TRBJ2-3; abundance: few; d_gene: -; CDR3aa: CASSLVAFPDTQYF; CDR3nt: TGCGCCAGCAGCTTGGTTGCGTTCCCAGATACGCAGTATTTT
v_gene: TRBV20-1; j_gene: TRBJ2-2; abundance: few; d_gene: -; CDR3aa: CSEFRRNTGELFF; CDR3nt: TGCAGTGAATTCAGGAGGAACACCGGGGAGCTGTTTTTT
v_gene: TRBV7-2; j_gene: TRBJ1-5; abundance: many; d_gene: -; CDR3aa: CASSLGSYQPQHF; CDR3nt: TGTGCCAGCAGCTTAGGGAGTTATCAGCCCCAGCATTTT